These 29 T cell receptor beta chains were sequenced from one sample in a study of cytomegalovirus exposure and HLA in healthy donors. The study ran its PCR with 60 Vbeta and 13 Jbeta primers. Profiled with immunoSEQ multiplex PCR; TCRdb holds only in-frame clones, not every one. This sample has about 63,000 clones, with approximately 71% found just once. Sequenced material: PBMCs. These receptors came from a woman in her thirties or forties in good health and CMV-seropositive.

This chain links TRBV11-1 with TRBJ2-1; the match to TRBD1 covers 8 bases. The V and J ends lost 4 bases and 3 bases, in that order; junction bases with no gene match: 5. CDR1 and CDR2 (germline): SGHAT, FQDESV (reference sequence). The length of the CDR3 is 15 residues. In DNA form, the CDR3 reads TGTGCCAGCAGCTCCCGACAGGGGAGCTACAATGAGCAGTTCTTC. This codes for CASSSRQGSYNEQFF.

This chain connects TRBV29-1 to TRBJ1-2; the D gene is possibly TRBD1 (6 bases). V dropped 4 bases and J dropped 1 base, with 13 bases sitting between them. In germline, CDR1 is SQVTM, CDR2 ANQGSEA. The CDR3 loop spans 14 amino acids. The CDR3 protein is CSVGALDSNYGYTF. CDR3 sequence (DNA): TGCAGCGTTGGGGCCTTGGACAGTAACTATGGCTACACCTTC.

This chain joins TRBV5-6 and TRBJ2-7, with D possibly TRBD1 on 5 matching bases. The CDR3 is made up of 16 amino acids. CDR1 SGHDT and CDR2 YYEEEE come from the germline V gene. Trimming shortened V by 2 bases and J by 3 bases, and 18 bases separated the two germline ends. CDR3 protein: CASSFNGNRILYEQYF. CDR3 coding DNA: TGTGCCAGCAGCTTTAACGGAAACAGGATCCTCTACGAGCAGTACTTC.

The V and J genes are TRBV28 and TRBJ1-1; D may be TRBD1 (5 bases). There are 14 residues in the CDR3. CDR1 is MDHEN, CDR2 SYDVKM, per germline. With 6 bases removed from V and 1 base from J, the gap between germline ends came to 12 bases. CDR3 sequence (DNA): TGTGCCAGCAGCAAAGGAGGGACGAACACTGAAGCTTTCTTT. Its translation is CASSKGGTNTEAFF.

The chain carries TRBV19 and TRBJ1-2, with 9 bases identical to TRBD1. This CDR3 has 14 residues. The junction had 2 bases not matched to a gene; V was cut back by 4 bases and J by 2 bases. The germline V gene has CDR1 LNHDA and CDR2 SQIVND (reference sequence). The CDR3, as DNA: TGTGCCAGTAGTACCGGGACAGGGAACTATGGCTACACCTTC. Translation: CASSTGTGNYGYTF.

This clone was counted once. CDR3 sequence (DNA): TGTGCCAGCAGTTACTTGGGCCTCTACGAGCAGTACTTC. Its translation is CASSYLGLYEQYF. The chain has TRBV6-5 and TRBJ2-7; D is unresolved. Trimming cost V 1 base and J 3 bases, with 7 bases left between them. The germline CDR1 and CDR2 sequences are MNHEY and SVGAGI. CDR3 length: 13 amino acids.

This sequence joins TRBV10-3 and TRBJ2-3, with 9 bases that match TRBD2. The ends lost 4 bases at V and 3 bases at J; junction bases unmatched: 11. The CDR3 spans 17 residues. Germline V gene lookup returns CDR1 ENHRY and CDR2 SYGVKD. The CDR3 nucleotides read TGTGCCATCAGTGGGAGGGAGACTAGCGGAGAAACAGATACGCAGTATTTT. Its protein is CAISGRETSGETDTQYF.

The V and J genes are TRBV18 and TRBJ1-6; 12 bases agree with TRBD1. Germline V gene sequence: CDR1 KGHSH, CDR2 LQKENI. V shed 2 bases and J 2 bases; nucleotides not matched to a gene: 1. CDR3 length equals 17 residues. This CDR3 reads CASSPRDRGPYNSPLHF. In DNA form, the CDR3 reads TGTGCCAGCTCACCAAGGGACAGGGGGCCCTATAATTCACCCCTCCACTTT.

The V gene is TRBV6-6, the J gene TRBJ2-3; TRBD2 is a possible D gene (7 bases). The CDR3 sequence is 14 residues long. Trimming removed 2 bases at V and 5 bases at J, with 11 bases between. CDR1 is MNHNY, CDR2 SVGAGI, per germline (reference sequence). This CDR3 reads CASSYGGAGDTQYF. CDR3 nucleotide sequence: TGTGCCAGCAGTTACGGGGGGGCGGGAGATACGCAGTATTTT.

The CDR3 protein is CAWSPPGEQFF. The CDR3 nucleotides are TGTGCCTGGAGCCCTCCGGGGGAGCAGTTCTTC. The chain joins TRBV30 to TRBJ2-1, with D possibly TRBD2 on 5 matching bases. In germline, CDR1 is GTSNPN, CDR2 SVGIG (reference sequence). Trimming pared 3 bases from V and 10 bases from J, leaving 10 bases between. The CDR3 runs 11 residues.

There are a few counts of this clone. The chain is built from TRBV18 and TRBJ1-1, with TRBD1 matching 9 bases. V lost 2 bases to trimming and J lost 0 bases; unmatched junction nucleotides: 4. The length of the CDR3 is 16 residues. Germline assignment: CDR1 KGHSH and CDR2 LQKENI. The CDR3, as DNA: TGTGCCAGCTCACCAAGCGGACAGGGGATGAACACTGAAGCTTTCTTT. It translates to CASSPSGQGMNTEAFF.

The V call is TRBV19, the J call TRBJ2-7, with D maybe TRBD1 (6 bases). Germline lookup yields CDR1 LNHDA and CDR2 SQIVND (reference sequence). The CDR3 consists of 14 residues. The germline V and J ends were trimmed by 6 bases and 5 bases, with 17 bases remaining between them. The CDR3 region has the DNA TGTGCCAGTAGCCTGGGACAAATTTCAGACGAGCAGTACTTC. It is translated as CASSLGQISDEQYF.

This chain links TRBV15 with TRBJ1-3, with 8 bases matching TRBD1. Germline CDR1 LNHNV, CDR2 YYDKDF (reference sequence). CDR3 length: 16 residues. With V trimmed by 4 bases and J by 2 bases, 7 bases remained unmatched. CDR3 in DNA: TGTGCCACCAGCAAAGGCCGGACAGGGCCTGGAAACACCATATATTTT. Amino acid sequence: CATSKGRTGPGNTIYF. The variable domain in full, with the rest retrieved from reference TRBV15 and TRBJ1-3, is DAMVIQNPRYQVTQFGKPVTLSCSQTLNHNVMYWYQQKSSQAPKLLFHYYDKDFNNEADTPDNFQSRRPNTSFCFLDIRSPGLGDTAMYLCATSKGRTGPGNTIYFGEGSWLTVV.

CDR3 DNA sequence: TGCAGCGTTGTCCCCAGGCCAAACTATGGCTACACCTTC. It translates to CSVVPRPNYGYTF. The chain employs TRBV29-1 and TRBJ1-2; the D is unclear. V was pared by 4 bases and J by 2 bases, with 11 bases between. Looked up from germline, CDR1 is SQVTM and CDR2 is ANQGSEA. The CDR3 is 13 amino acids.

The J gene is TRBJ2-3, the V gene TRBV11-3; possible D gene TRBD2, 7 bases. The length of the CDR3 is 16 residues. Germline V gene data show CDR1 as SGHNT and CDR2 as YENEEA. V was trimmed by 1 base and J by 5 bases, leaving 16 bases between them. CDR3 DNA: TGTGCCAGCAGCTTAGGGGGAGGGGGGCCCGGAGATACGCAGTATTTT. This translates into CASSLGGGGPGDTQYF.

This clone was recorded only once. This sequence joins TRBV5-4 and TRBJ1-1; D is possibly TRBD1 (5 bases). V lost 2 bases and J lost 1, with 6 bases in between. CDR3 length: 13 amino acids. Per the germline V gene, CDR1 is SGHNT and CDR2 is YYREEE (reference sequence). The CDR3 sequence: CASSFGGNTEAFF. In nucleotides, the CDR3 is TGTGCCAGCAGCTTCGGGGGGAACACTGAAGCTTTCTTT.

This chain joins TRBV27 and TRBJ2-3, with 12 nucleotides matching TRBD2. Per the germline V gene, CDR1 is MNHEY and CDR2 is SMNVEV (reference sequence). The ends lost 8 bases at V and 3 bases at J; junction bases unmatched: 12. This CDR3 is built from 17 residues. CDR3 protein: CASGYLAGGPPTDTQYF. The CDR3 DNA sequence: TGTGCCAGCGGATATCTAGCGGGGGGGCCTCCGACAGATACGCAGTATTTT.

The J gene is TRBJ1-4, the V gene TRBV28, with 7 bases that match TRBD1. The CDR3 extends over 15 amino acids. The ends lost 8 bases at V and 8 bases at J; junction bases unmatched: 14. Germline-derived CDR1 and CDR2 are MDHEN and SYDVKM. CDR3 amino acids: CASHRHRGGLEKLFF. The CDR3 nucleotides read TGTGCCAGCCATCGTCACAGGGGAGGTTTGGAAAAACTGTTTTTT.

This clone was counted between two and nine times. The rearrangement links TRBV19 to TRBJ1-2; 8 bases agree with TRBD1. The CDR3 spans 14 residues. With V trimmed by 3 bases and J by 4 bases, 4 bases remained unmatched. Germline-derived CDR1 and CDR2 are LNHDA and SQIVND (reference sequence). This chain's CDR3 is CASSIRGRAYGYTF. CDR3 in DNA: TGTGCCAGTAGTATCAGGGGGCGCGCCTATGGCTACACCTTC.

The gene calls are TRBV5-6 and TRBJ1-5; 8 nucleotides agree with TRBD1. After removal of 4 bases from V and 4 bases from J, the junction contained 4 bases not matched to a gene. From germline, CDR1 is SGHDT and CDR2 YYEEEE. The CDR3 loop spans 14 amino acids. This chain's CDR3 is CASSADRGNQPQHF. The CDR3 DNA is TGTGCCAGCAGCGCCGACAGGGGTAATCAGCCCCAGCATTTT.

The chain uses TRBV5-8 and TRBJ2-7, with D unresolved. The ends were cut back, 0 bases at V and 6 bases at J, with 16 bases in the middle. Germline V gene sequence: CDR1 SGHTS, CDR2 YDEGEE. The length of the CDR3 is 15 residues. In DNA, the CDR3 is TGTGCCAGCAGCTTGGAAGGCTCCCGGAGAGGCGAGCAGTACTTC. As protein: CASSLEGSRRGEQYF.

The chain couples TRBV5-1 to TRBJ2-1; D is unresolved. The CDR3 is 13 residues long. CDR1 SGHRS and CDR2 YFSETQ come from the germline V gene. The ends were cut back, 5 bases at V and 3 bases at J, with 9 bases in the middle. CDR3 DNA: TGCGCCAGCAGTCGCCCGGTCTACAATGAGCAGTTCTTC. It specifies CASSRPVYNEQFF.

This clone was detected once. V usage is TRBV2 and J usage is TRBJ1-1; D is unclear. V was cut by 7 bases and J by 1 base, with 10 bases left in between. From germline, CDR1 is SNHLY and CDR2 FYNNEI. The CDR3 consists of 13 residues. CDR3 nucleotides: TGTGCCAGCAATAGCGCCGAGAACACTGAAGCTTTCTTT. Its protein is CASNSAENTEAFF. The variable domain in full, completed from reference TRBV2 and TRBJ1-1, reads EPEVTQTPSHQVTQMGQEVILRCVPISNHLYFYWYRQILGQKVEFLVSFYNNEISEKSEIFDDQFSVERPDGSNFTLKIRSTKLEDSAMYFCASNSAENTEAFFGQGTRLTVV.

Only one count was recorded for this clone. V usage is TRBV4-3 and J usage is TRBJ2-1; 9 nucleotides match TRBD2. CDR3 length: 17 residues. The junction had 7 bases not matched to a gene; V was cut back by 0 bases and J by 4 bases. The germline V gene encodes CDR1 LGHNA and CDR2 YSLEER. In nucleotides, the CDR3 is TGCGCCAGCAGCCAAGATGGGCGGGGGGGAACTTACAATGAGCAGTTCTTC. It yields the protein CASSQDGRGGTYNEQFF.

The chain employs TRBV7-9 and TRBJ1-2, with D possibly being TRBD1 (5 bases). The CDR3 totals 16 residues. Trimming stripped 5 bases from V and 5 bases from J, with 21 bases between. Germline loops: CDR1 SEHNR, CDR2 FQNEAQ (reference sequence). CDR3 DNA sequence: TGTGCCAGCAGCCGGGGAACAGTCTCGGGGGGATATGGCTACACCTTC. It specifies CASSRGTVSGGYGYTF.

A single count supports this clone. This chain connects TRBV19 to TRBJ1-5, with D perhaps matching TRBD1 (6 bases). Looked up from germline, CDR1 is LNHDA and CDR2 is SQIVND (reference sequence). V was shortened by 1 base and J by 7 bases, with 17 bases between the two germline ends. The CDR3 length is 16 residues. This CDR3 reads CASSIGLQGSGQPQHF. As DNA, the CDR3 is TGTGCCAGTAGTATAGGTCTACAGGGATCAGGACAGCCCCAGCATTTT. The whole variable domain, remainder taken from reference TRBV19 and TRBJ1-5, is DGGITQSPKYLFRKEGQNVTLSCEQNLNHDAMYWYRQDPGQGLRLIYYSQIVNDFQKGDIAEGYSVSREKKESFPLTVTSAQKNPTAFYLCASSIGLQGSGQPQHFGDGTRLSIL.

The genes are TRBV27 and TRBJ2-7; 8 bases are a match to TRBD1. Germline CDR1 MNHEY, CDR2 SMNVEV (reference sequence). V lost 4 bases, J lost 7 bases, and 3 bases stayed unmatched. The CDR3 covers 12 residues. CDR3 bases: TGTGCCAGCAGTTCAGGGGGCGGGGAGCAGTACTTC. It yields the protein CASSSGGGEQYF.

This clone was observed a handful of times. CDR3 region: CASRGGPGQYEQYF. CDR3 nucleotide sequence: TGTGCCAGCAGGGGGGGACCGGGACAGTACGAGCAGTACTTC. J is TRBJ2-7 and V is TRBV7-9; TRBD1 might be the D (7 bases). V lost 6 bases and J lost 4, with 16 bases in between. This CDR3 has 14 residues. CDR1 is SEHNR and CDR2 is FQNEAQ in the germline V gene (reference sequence).

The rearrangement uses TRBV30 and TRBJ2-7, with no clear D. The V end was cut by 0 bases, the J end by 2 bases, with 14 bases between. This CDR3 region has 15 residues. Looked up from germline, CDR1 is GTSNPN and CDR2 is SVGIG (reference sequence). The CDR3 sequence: CAWSVASVGPYEQYF. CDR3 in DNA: TGTGCCTGGAGTGTGGCATCGGTTGGGCCCTACGAGCAGTACTTC.